What follows is one T cell receptor beta chain and its context. What it recognizes is unknown. Each individual donor underwent a draw of ten milliliters of peripheral blood. Total RNA, at least 5 micrograms per sample, was extracted from PBMCs. The source of the sample is a study of blood T cells in healthy people across ages. Using a J-beta primer mix together with a sample-barcoded 5' primer, a second PCR was run for roughly 6 to 12 cycles. One entry per CDR3 protein results from TCRdb running MiXCR on the 5' RACE reads. This sample has around 800,000 distinct CDR3 sequences; 20% to 30% occur once, and the top ten carry around 2.9%. Overall study results and limits: Diversity was estimated from one million T cells, and these estimates were considered underestimates.

These same data were also listed under a study on T cells of mothers and their children. This second report adds: Second-round PCR products received sample barcodes and 2-4 random nucleotides from the M1S primer.

Sequenced: blood. This sequence originates from a boy aged 5-17 years in good health.

The CDR3 nucleotides are TGCGCCAGCAGCCAACTTTTGTCGGGGGAGCAGTTCTTC. Translated: CASSQLLSGEQFF. V usage is TRBV4-1 and J usage is TRBJ2-5; a weak D match, TRBD2 (5 bases). The DNA end is more similar to TRBJ2-1, so the J call may be wrong. CDR1 and CDR2 (germline): MGHRA, YSYEKL. The length of the CDR3 is 13 residues.